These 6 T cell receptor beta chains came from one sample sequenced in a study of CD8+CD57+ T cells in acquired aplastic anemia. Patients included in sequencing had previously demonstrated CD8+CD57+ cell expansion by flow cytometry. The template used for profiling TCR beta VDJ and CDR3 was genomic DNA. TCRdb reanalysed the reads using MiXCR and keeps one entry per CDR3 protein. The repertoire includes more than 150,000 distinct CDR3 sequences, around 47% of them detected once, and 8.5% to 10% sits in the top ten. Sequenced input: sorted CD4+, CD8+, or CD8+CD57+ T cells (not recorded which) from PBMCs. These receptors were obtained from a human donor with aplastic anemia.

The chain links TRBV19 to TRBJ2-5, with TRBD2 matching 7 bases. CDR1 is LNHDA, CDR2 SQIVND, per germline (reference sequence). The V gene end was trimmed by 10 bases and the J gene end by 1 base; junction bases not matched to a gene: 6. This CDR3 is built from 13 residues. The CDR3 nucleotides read TGTGCCATCAGGGAGGGAACCCAAGAGACCCAGTACTTC. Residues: CAIREGTQETQYF.

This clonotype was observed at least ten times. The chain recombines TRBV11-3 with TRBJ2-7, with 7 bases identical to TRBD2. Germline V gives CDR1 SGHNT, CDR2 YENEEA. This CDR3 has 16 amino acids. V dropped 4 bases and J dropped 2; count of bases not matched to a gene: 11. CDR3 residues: CASSSPRSGAAYEQYF. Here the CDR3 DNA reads TGTGCCAGCAGCTCCCCCCGAAGCGGGGCGGCCTACGAGCAGTACTTC.

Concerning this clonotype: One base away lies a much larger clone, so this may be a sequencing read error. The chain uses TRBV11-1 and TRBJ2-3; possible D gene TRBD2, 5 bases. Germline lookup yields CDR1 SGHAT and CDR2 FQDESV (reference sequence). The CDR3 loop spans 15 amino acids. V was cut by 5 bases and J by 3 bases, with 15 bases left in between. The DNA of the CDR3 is TGTGCCAGCAGCCCTCAGGACTTAGTAACAGATACGCAGTATTTT. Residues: CASSPQDLVTDTQYF.

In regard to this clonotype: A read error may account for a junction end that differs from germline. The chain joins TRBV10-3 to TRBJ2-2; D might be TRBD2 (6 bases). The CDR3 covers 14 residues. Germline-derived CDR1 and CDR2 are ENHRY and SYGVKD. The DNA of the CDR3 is TGTGCCAGCAGTTACGGACTATTCCCCGGGGAGCTGTTTTTT. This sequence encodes CASSYGLFPGELFF.

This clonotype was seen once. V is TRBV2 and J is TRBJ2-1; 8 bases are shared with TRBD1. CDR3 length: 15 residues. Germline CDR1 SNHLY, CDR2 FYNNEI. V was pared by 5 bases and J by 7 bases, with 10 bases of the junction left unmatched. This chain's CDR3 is CASSRSPGGINEQFF. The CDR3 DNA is TGTGCCAGCAGTCGTTCGCCAGGGGGCATAAATGAGCAGTTCTTC.

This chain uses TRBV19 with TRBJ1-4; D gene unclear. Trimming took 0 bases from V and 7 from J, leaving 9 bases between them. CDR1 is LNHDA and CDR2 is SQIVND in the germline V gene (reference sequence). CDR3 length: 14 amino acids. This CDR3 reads CASSIDQRAEKLFF. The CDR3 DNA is TGTGCCAGTAGTATAGATCAGAGGGCTGAAAAACTGTTTTTT.